These 22 T cell receptor beta chains were sequenced from one sample in a study of blood T cell repertoires in COVID-19. Method: immunoSEQ multiplex PCR; TCRdb's copy keeps in-frame clones and lacks some. The table has approximately 110,000 clones, 69% seen once; the top ten hold around 6.3%. Sequencing input: peripheral blood. These receptors were taken from a man aged 80 or over with acute or convalescent COVID-19.

The chain is built from TRBV6-5 and TRBJ1-6; TRBD1 matches at 9 bases. J lost 7 bases, V lost 7 bases, and 5 bases had no gene match. This CDR3 region has 14 residues. Looked up from germline, CDR1 is MNHEY and CDR2 is SVGAGI. CDR3 sequence: CASIWGTGNSPLHF. Written as DNA, the CDR3 is TGTGCCAGCATCTGGGGGACAGGGAATTCACCCCTCCACTTT.

This clone showed up just a few times. The chain uses TRBV10-1 and TRBJ1-1; weak D call: TRBD1 (5 bases). V lost 6 bases, J lost 0 bases, and 14 bases lay in between. This CDR3 comprises 15 residues. Germline V gives CDR1 WNHNN, CDR2 SYGVQD (reference sequence). This CDR3 reads CASSREGRMNTEAFF. The CDR3 DNA reads as TGCGCCAGCAGCAGGGAAGGAAGGATGAACACTGAAGCTTTCTTT.

The CDR3 sequence: CASSLLNSPLHF. CDR3 nucleotide sequence: TGTGCCAGCAGTTTACTCAATTCACCCCTCCACTTT. V is TRBV27 and J is TRBJ1-6; D gene ambiguous. With 2 bases removed from V and 7 bases from J, the gap between germline ends came to 3 bases. CDR3 size: 12 residues. Germline V gene sequence: CDR1 MNHEY, CDR2 SMNVEV (reference sequence).

This rearrangement joins TRBV5-1 to TRBJ1-1; D possibly corresponds to TRBD1 (6 bases). The CDR3 has 15 amino acids. V was shortened by 4 bases and J by 3 bases, with 16 bases between the two germline ends. In germline, CDR1 is SGHRS, CDR2 YFSETQ. This CDR3 reads CASSVQGLGDTEAFF. The DNA of the CDR3 is TGCGCCAGCAGCGTACAGGGCTTGGGGGACACTGAAGCTTTCTTT.

V usage is TRBV5-8 and J usage is TRBJ2-1; D gene ambiguous. In germline, CDR1 is SGHTS, CDR2 YDEGEE. V dropped 7 bases and J dropped 5 bases, with 19 bases sitting between them. The CDR3 loop spans 15 amino acids. This CDR3 reads CASSPQRLQNNEQFF. The CDR3 bases are TGTGCCAGCTCTCCCCAGAGGCTCCAAAACAATGAGCAGTTCTTC.

In its sample, this clone was seen a few times. The same CDR3 can be traced to other DNA sequences in this sample. V and J are TRBV7-3 and TRBJ2-1; weak D call: TRBD2 (5 bases). This CDR3 has 13 amino acids. Germline V gene data show CDR1 as SGHTA and CDR2 as FQGTGA. V lost 0 bases to trimming and J lost 7 bases, with 7 bases between them. This CDR3 is CASSLTGGNEQFF. Here the CDR3 DNA reads TGTGCCAGCAGCTTAACGGGCGGGAATGAGCAGTTCTTC.

The V gene is TRBV7-3, the J gene TRBJ2-5; D possibly corresponds to TRBD2 (5 bases). Trimming took 2 bases from V and 4 from J, leaving 8 bases between them. CDR3 length: 13 amino acids. The germline V gene has CDR1 SGHTA and CDR2 FQGTGA. The CDR3 loop reads CASSLRGTETQYF. In DNA, the CDR3 is TGTGCCAGCAGCTTACGGGGAACAGAGACCCAGTACTTC.

This clone has a handful of counts. The rearrangement joins TRBV19 to TRBJ2-4; 14 bases align to TRBD2. This CDR3 contains 16 residues. V lost 4 bases and J lost 7; bases outside the gene matches: 6. The V gene's germline CDR1 is LNHDA and CDR2 SQIVND (reference sequence). The DNA for the CDR3 is TGTGCCAGTAGTAACCCGGGACTAGCGGGAGTCAACATTCAGTACTTC. It encodes CASSNPGLAGVNIQYF. Filled out from reference TRBV19 and TRBJ2-4, the complete variable domain reads DGGITQSPKYLFRKEGQNVTLSCEQNLNHDAMYWYRQDPGQGLRLIYYSQIVNDFQKGDIAEGYSVSREKKESFPLTVTSAQKNPTAFYLCASSNPGLAGVNIQYFGAGTRLSVL.

The gene calls are TRBV23-1 and TRBJ2-3; 10 bases agree with TRBD1. TRBV23-1 is treated as an ORF (open reading frame) with a function not yet certain. Losses at the gene ends were 0 bases for V and 0 bases for J; bases not matched to a gene: 9. The CDR3 has 19 residues. The CDR3 region has the DNA TGCGCCAGCAGTCAATCTCAAGGACAGGGGGACACTAGCACAGATACGCAGTATTTT. This encodes CASSQSQGQGDTSTDTQYF.

The genes are TRBV28 and TRBJ1-2, with unresolved D. The CDR3 runs to 14 residues. Trimming left V 6 bases short and J 1 base short, with 12 bases between. Germline-derived CDR1 and CDR2 are MDHEN and SYDVKM. The DNA of the CDR3 is TGTGCCAGCAGCTCCCCCGGCGGTAACTATGGCTACACCTTC. Its protein is CASSSPGGNYGYTF.

This chain's CDR3 is CASSPRTDTQYF. DNA of the CDR3: TGTGCCAGTAGCCCCCGTACAGATACGCAGTATTTT. The V gene is TRBV19, the J gene TRBJ2-3; D is uncertain. The ends were cut back, 6 bases at V and 3 bases at J, with 7 bases in the middle. CDR3 size: 12 residues. From germline, CDR1 is LNHDA and CDR2 SQIVND (reference sequence).

J is TRBJ2-1 and V is TRBV9, with a weak D call TRBD1 (6 bases). Germline V gene sequence: CDR1 SGDLS, CDR2 YYNGEE. The CDR3 is 15 residues long. V lost 1 base, J lost 8 bases, and 16 bases lay in between. The CDR3: CASSVTGTRTYEQFF. The DNA for the CDR3 is TGTGCCAGCAGCGTAACCGGGACACGGACCTATGAGCAGTTCTTC.

The rearrangement links TRBV2 to TRBJ1-1; D is uncertain. Germline assignment: CDR1 SNHLY and CDR2 FYNNEI. Trimming removed 4 bases at V and 10 bases at J, with 13 bases between. This CDR3 is 12 amino acids long. As DNA, the CDR3 is TGTGCCAGCAGTGGCGACCCCGCGGTAGCTTTCTTT. The encoded protein is CASSGDPAVAFF.

This chain uses TRBV30 with TRBJ2-7, with a tentative D call TRBD1 (6 bases). Germline values: CDR1 GTSNPN, CDR2 SVGIG (reference sequence). The CDR3 consists of 12 residues. The ends were cut back, 1 base at V and 7 bases at J, with 11 bases in the middle. CDR3 protein: CAWSATGREQYF. The CDR3 nucleotides read TGTGCCTGGAGTGCGACAGGCAGGGAGCAGTACTTC.

The chain carries TRBV18 and TRBJ2-7, with 12 bases identical to TRBD2. This CDR3 comprises 16 residues. Trimming took 3 bases from V and 1 from J; bases not matched to a gene: 4. Germline CDR1 is KGHSH and CDR2 is LQKENI. The DNA of the CDR3 is TGTGCCAGCTCACCTCCCGGACTAGCGGGGTCCTACGAGCAGTACTTC. Encoded protein: CASSPPGLAGSYEQYF.

This clone occurred a few times. Other DNA variants within this sample encode the same CDR3. V and J are TRBV27 and TRBJ2-7; 8 bases are a match to TRBD1. After removal of 6 bases from V and 3 bases from J, the junction contained 4 bases not matched to a gene. Per the germline V gene, CDR1 is MNHEY and CDR2 is SMNVEV (reference sequence). This CDR3 comprises 13 residues. CDR3 nucleotide sequence: TGTGCCAGCAGAAAAGGACAGGGCTACGAGCAGTACTTC. Protein sequence: CASRKGQGYEQYF.

This chain connects TRBV19 to TRBJ2-7, with 9 bases identical to TRBD2. This CDR3 spans 18 amino acids. Germline CDR1 and CDR2: LNHDA and SQIVND (reference sequence). The V segment lost 3 bases and the J segment 4 bases; nucleotides outside the gene matches: 16. This CDR3 is CASSIVLAGPMGPYEQYF. The CDR3 nucleotides read TGTGCCAGTAGTATCGTCCTAGCGGGACCCATGGGACCGTACGAGCAGTACTTC.

The rearrangement uses TRBV19 and TRBJ2-6; 7 positions agree with TRBD2. With 8 bases clipped from V and 6 bases from J, the junction kept 4 bases outside the gene matches. Germline assignment: CDR1 LNHDA and CDR2 SQIVND (reference sequence). The CDR3 is made up of 13 amino acids. As DNA, the CDR3 is TGTGCCAGTTCGGCGGGGGAGGCCAACGTCCTGACTTTC. Translation gives CASSAGEANVLTF.

The gene calls are TRBV5-1 and TRBJ2-4; 9 positions agree with TRBD2. V gave up 4 bases and J gave up 3 bases; unmatched junction bases: 2. The germline V gene encodes CDR1 SGHRS and CDR2 YFSETQ. The CDR3 runs 14 residues. CDR3 loop: CASSTTSGKNIQYF. The CDR3 nucleotides are TGCGCCAGCAGCACGACTAGCGGCAAAAACATTCAGTACTTC.

This clone has more than one count but fewer than ten. The chain carries TRBV19 and TRBJ2-3; D is perhaps TRBD2 (5 bases). The CDR3 totals 16 residues. The V gene's germline CDR1 is LNHDA and CDR2 SQIVND (reference sequence). The germline V and J ends were trimmed by 5 bases and 0 bases, with 15 bases remaining between them. DNA of the CDR3: TGTGCCAGTAGTCGTTGGGAGACTACTAGCACAGATACGCAGTATTTT. Its protein product is CASSRWETTSTDTQYF.

This chain connects TRBV10-2 to TRBJ2-1; 8 bases align to TRBD2. CDR1 and CDR2 (germline): WSHSY, SAAADI. With 5 bases clipped from V and 10 bases from J, the junction kept 16 bases outside the gene matches. This CDR3 region has 16 residues. The CDR3 nucleotides read TGCGCCAGCAGTAGTTATGCGGGAGGACCAGCGCGGGAGCAGTTCTTC. It yields the protein CASSSYAGGPAREQFF.

The chain employs TRBV29-1 and TRBJ2-7; possibly TRBD1 for D (5 bases). V gave up 4 bases and J gave up 0 bases, with 16 bases separating them. CDR3 length: 15 amino acids. Germline V gives CDR1 SQVTM, CDR2 ANQGSEA. The CDR3 region is CSVVHSTVSSYEQYF. The CDR3 DNA reads TGCAGCGTTGTACATTCGACAGTGAGCTCCTACGAGCAGTACTTC.